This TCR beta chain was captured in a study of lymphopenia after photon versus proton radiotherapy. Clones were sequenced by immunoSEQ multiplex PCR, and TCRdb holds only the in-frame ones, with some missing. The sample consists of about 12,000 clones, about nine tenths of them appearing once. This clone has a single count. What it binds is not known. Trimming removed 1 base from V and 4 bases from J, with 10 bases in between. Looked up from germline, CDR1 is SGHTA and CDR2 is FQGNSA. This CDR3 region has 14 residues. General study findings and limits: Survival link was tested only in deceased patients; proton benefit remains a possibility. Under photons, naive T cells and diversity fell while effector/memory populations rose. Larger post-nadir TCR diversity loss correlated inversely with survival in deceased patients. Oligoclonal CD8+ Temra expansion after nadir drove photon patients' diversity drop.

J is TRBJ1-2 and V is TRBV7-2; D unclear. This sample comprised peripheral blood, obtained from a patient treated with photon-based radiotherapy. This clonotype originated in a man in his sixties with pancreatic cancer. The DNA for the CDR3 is TGTGCCAGCAGCTTAGGTACTGGCTCCTATGGCTACACCTTC. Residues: CASSLGTGSYGYTF.